This TCR beta chain was captured by sequencing in a study of vaccination and CD4 T cells after COVID-19. Study-level information: Between diagnosis and the drawing of post-COVID samples lay a median around 110 days (range 35 to 161).

In this sample, this clonotype turned up a few times. Its antigen is currently unknown. Sequenced with the Oncomine TCR Beta short-read assay was DNA taken from cultured CD4+ T cells. TCRdb analysed the PCR reads with MiXCR anew, one entry per CDR3 protein. The sample records 16,000 or so distinct CDR3 sequences, about 59% being singletons. Documented time point: late sampling 161 to 241 days after vaccination in three convalescent patients. Regarding treatment: roughly 11-day PBMC culture with coronavirus spike peptide pools or control peptides (ViraFEST assay). The origin of this receptor is a human donor who had recovered from COVID-19. The sample was CD4+ T cells from blood, cultured in vitro, taken about 7 months after SARS-CoV-2 vaccination.

CDR3 DNA: TGTGCCAGCAGCTTAAGTTTAGCGGGAACGAATGAGCAGTTCTTC. This encodes CASSLSLAGTNEQFF. V is TRBV7-3 and J is TRBJ2-1; 8 positions match TRBD2. Trimming removed 1 base from V and 7 bases from J; junction bases left unmatched: 6. The CDR3 has 15 residues. Germline loops: CDR1 SGHTA, CDR2 FQGTGA.